This T cell receptor beta chain was captured in a study of CD4 T cells in relation to SARS-CoV-2 and coronaviruses. Study as a whole: ViraFEST: roughly 9-day antigen culture of PBMCs, then TCR beta CDR3 sequencing. Convalescent patients were fewer than ten males and a few females; two were Hispanic.

CDR1 is SGDLS, CDR2 YYNGEE, per germline. This CDR3 region has 14 residues. The ends were cut back, 0 bases at V and 3 bases at J, with 10 bases in the middle. In this sample, this clone turned up once. Its cognate antigen is unknown. Repertoires were generated with immunoSEQ multiplex PCR, while TCRdb's copy carries only in-frame clones and drops some. This sample carries about 36,000 clones, over 60% of them seen once, and the ten largest clones take around 21%. The receptor's source is an adult with COVID-19. This chain uses TRBV9 with TRBJ2-7, with D tentatively TRBD1 or TRBD2 (5 bases each). The source material was memory CD4+ T cells from PBMCs, cultured in vitro. Here the CDR3 DNA reads TGTGCCAGCAGCGTAGGGGACGGGAACTACGAGCAGTACTTC. It specifies CASSVGDGNYEQYF.